A selection of T cell receptor beta chains follows, all from one sample in a study of CD8 T cells in Susac syndrome. MiXCR was run by TCRdb on the immunoSEQ multiplex PCR reads, yielding one entry per CDR3 protein. The repertoire consists of 170,000 or so distinct CDR3 sequences, with just under 95% occurring once and the leading ten covering 0.085% to 0.1%. The sequenced sample consisted of CD4+ T cells from PBMCs. These TCRs come from a human donor with Susac syndrome. CDR3s include the opening cysteine and the closing phenylalanine or tryptophan. The order of the fields is V gene, D gene, J gene, CDR3 length, CDR3 protein, CDR3 DNA. The D gene is left open where the match is weak.

TRBV20-1	-	TRBJ1-2	10	CSARREGYTF	TGCAGTGCTAGACGGGAGGGCTACACCTTC
TRBV29-1	-	TRBJ2-1	11	CSVTRDNEQFF	TGCAGCGTTACCCGGGACAACGAGCAGTTCTTC
TRBV28	TRBD1	TRBJ1-2	15	CASSLPGQGEEGYTF	TGTGCCAGCAGTCTCCCCGGCCAGGGGGAAGAAGGCTACACCTTC
TRBV7-8	-	TRBJ1-1	13	CASSLMGTTEAFF	TGTGCCAGCAGCTTAATGGGTACGACTGAAGCTTTCTTT
TRBV27	-	TRBJ2-7	13	CASSFQGSYEQYF	TGTGCCAGCAGTTTCCAGGGAAGCTACGAGCAGTACTTC
TRBV28	-	TRBJ1-2	13	CASSSLGSYGYTF	TGTGCCAGCAGTTCCCTTGGGTCCTATGGCTACACCTTC
TRBV5-4	-	TRBJ2-3	16	CASSTPRDPHTDTQYF	TGTGCCAGCAGTACACCGAGGGACCCTCACACAGATACGCAGTATTTT
TRBV3-1	-	TRBJ2-7	14	CASSQVSGVVEQYF	TGTGCCAGCAGCCAAGTTTCGGGAGTTGTCGAGCAGTACTTC
TRBV30	-	TRBJ2-7	13	CAWSVGGAYEQYF	TGTGCCTGGAGTGTTGGCGGTGCCTACGAGCAGTACTTC
TRBV30	-	TRBJ1-5	13	CAWNPGGNQPQHF	TGTGCCTGGAACCCTGGGGGAAATCAGCCCCAGCATTTT
TRBV6-6	-	TRBJ1-1	14	CASSYRQVNTEAFF	TGTGCCAGCAGTTACCGGCAGGTGAACACTGAAGCTTTCTTT
TRBV29-1	-	TRBJ1-1	14	CSVEDIGPGTEAFF	TGCAGCGTTGAAGATATTGGTCCAGGGACTGAAGCTTTCTTT